This T cell receptor beta chain was obtained from a study of blood T cell repertoires in COVID-19. Across the whole study: Sites across the United States, Italy and Spain contributed samples from acute and convalescent COVID-19. In each case, the material was cDNA or gDNA derived from T cells, B-cell-depleted T cells, or PBMCs.

How the authors handled the data: Reference gene primer amplification gave estimated nucleated cell counts. Some clones are missing from TCRdb's copy, which holds only in-frame ones; the method was immunoSEQ multiplex PCR. D and trimming come from the DNA, and the V and J calls and clone size come from that table. The top ten hold approximately 5% of the sample, which has 150,000 or so clones, roughly 90% seen once. CDR3 length equals 15 residues. The V end lost 5 bases, the J end lost 3 bases, and 14 bases lay between the germline ends. Germline CDR1 and CDR2: SGHTA and FQGNSA. Seattle's enrolled individuals joined amid active infection and were then monitored longitudinally.

This TCR was recovered from a man aged 25-45 years with COVID-19, enrolled during active disease. Sequenced sample: peripheral blood. The chain is built from TRBV7-2 and TRBJ2-1; D is perhaps TRBD2 (6 bases). The CDR3 DNA reads as TGTGCCAGCAGCGCACCGGGACTTCTCTACAATGAGCAGTTCTTC. It yields the protein CASSAPGLLYNEQFF.